These 15 T cell receptor beta chains share one sample of origin, sequenced in a study of blood T cell repertoires in COVID-19 (dated by TCRdb to the early 2020s). Library creation used the immunoSEQ multiplex PCR assay. The table comes from immuneACCESS by way of TCRdb, which keeps in-frame sequences with V and J called. Part of the clones is missing from these tables; in studies checked, under half for an unresolved V gene and the rest for unknown reasons. The sample table shows 200,000 to 250,000 clones, and around 86% are seen once. The ten top clones hold roughly 1.7% of the sample. What was sequenced was PBMCs or T cells enriched from blood (not recorded which). Receptor source: a woman between 50 and 59 years old who had recovered from COVID-19.

This clone has just a few counts. The V gene is TRBV7-9, the J gene TRBJ2-1, with a tentative D call TRBD2 (6 bases). The V end was cut by 0 bases, the J end by 6 bases, with 12 bases between. In germline, CDR1 is SEHNR, CDR2 FQNEAQ (reference sequence). The CDR3 is 15 amino acids. The CDR3 DNA reads as TGTGCCAGCAGCTTAGCGGGAGGTTTGGCCAATGAGCAGTTCTTC. Its translation: CASSLAGGLANEQFF.

This clone was detected only a few times. The chain couples TRBV7-9 to TRBJ2-3; 7 bases match TRBD2. V lost 4 bases to trimming and J lost 3 bases; unmatched junction nucleotides: 4. The CDR3 has 14 residues. Germline V gene lookup returns CDR1 SEHNR and CDR2 FQNEAQ (reference sequence). CDR3 in amino acids: CASSWTGGTDTQYF. In nucleotides, the CDR3 is TGTGCCAGCAGCTGGACCGGGGGGACAGATACGCAGTATTTT.

The rearrangement uses TRBV7-6 and TRBJ1-5; TRBD1 agrees at 7 bases. The ends lost 4 bases at V and 0 bases at J; junction bases unmatched: 6. CDR1 and CDR2 (germline): SGHVS, FNYEAQ. The CDR3 is 16 residues long. The CDR3 spells CASSSDPGGSNQPQHF. As DNA, the CDR3 is TGTGCCAGCAGCTCGGATCCAGGGGGTAGCAATCAGCCCCAGCATTTT.

The rearrangement uses TRBV11-2 and TRBJ1-1; D is unclear. CDR3 length: 15 residues. V was clipped by 2 bases and J by 8 bases, with 18 bases between them. Per the germline V gene, CDR1 is SGHAT and CDR2 is FQNNGV. The CDR3 DNA reads TGTGCCAGCAGCTTATACGTCCCCCACTCCTCGGAAGCTTTCTTT. Protein sequence: CASSLYVPHSSEAFF.

The gene calls are TRBV7-6 and TRBJ1-2; D unclear. This CDR3 has 14 amino acids. From germline, CDR1 is SGHVS and CDR2 FNYEAQ. Between the trimmed V and J ends, which lost 5 bases and 3 bases, there was a span of 13 bases. This CDR3 reads CASSPLVSDYGYTF. CDR3 nucleotide sequence: TGTGCCAGCAGCCCCTTAGTTAGTGACTATGGCTACACCTTC. The full variable domain, completed using reference TRBV7-6 and TRBJ1-2, is GAGVSQSPRYKVTKRGQDVALRCDPISGHVSLYWYRQALGQGPEFLTYFNYEAQQDKSGLPNDRFSAERPEGSISTLTIQRTEQRDSAMYRCASSPLVSDYGYTFGSGTRLTVV.

J is TRBJ2-1 and V is TRBV27; 7 bases are shared with TRBD2. The CDR3 spans 16 residues. Germline V CDR1 and CDR2: MNHEY, SMNVEV (reference sequence). J gave up 1 base and V 0 bases, and 3 bases lay outside the gene matches. CDR3 nucleotide sequence: TGTGCCAGCAGTTTATCCGGCGGGAGTTCCTACAATGAGCAGTTCTTC. Translated: CASSLSGGSSYNEQFF.

This chain joins TRBV6-5 and TRBJ1-1, with 9 bases identical to TRBD1. CDR1 is MNHEY, CDR2 SVGAGI, per germline. V shed 5 bases, J shed 11 bases, and the junction held 3 bases outside the gene matches. The CDR3 totals 11 residues. The CDR3 bases are TGTGCCAGCAGTAGGACAGGGGACGCTTTCTTT. It codes for CASSRTGDAFF.

This clone appeared once. The chain recombines TRBV7-2 with TRBJ2-1; D might be TRBD2 (5 bases). The CDR3 has 14 amino acids. The germline CDR1 and CDR2 sequences are SGHTA and FQGNSA. Trimming cost V 2 bases and J 7 bases, with 12 bases left between them. CDR3 residues: CASSLTKSGNEQFF. The CDR3 DNA is TGTGCCAGCAGCTTAACAAAGTCGGGGAATGAGCAGTTCTTC.

V and J are TRBV27 and TRBJ2-1; D is unclear. Germline CDR1 is MNHEY and CDR2 is SMNVEV (reference sequence). The CDR3 contains 14 residues. V was pared by 3 bases and J by 3 bases, with 9 bases between. The CDR3 loop is CASSFGLDYNEQFF. The CDR3 coding sequence is TGTGCCAGCAGTTTTGGGCTGGACTACAATGAGCAGTTCTTC.

The chain has TRBV21-1 and TRBJ2-7; the table's TRBD1 call for D was not verified on the DNA. TRBV21-1 is a pseudogene. This CDR3 region has 12 residues. The CDR3 region is CASSHSSYEQYF. CDR3 DNA sequence: TGTGCCAGCAGCCACAGCTCCTACGAGCAGTACTTC.

The genes are TRBV11-1 and TRBJ2-1; 7 nucleotides agree with TRBD2. V gave up 0 bases and J gave up 0 bases; unmatched junction bases: 2. Germline V gene data show CDR1 as SGHAT and CDR2 as FQDESV (reference sequence). The CDR3 totals 16 residues. The CDR3 bases are TGTGCCAGCAGCTTAGCGGGCGGGAGCTCCTACAATGAGCAGTTCTTC. This sequence encodes CASSLAGGSSYNEQFF.

This clone was counted once. The chain links TRBV24-1 to TRBJ2-1; 7 nucleotides align to TRBD1. The CDR3 is made up of 15 amino acids. The germline V gene has CDR1 KGHDR and CDR2 SFDVKD. The trim removed 4 bases at V and 9 bases at J, leaving 11 bases unmatched. CDR3 protein: CATSDPSTGFGEQFF. The DNA of the CDR3 is TGTGCCACCAGTGACCCCTCGACAGGGTTCGGTGAGCAGTTCTTC.

This clone was seen once. The chain recombines TRBV4-2 with TRBJ2-1, with 11 bases matching TRBD2. With V trimmed by 4 bases and J by 4 bases, 12 bases remained unmatched. The CDR3 covers 18 residues. Germline CDR1 LGHNA, CDR2 YNFKEQ. Here the CDR3 DNA reads TGTGCCAGCAGCCCCGCCGCGCCCGGGACTAGCGGATACAATGAGCAGTTCTTC. Its translation: CASSPAAPGTSGYNEQFF.

This clone was observed once. The chain links TRBV5-4 to TRBJ2-1; 11 bases are a match to TRBD2. From germline, CDR1 is SGHNT and CDR2 YYREEE (reference sequence). With 4 bases clipped from V and 2 bases from J, the junction kept 14 bases outside the gene matches. The CDR3 runs 19 residues. For the CDR3, the DNA is TGTGCCAGCAGCCCGAGGGGACTAGCGGTAGAGGGAACCTACAATGAGCAGTTCTTC. This gives the protein CASSPRGLAVEGTYNEQFF.

This chain connects TRBV7-2 to TRBJ2-5; D perhaps matches TRBD2 (5 bases). V gave up 3 bases and J gave up 2 bases, with 13 bases separating them. This CDR3 has 15 amino acids. Germline V gene lookup returns CDR1 SGHTA and CDR2 FQGNSA. The CDR3 nucleotides read TGTGCCAGCAGCTTCCCCGCCGGGAAGCAAGAGACCCAGTACTTC. Residues: CASSFPAGKQETQYF.